One sample yielded the 29 T cell receptor beta chains listed below, sequenced in a study of shared clonotypes between healthy human individuals. TCRdb's copy holds only in-frame clones and misses some; the assay was immunoSEQ multiplex PCR. The sample has over a million clones, about 84% seen once; the top ten hold roughly 0.55%. The sequenced sample consisted of memory CD4+ T cells from PBMCs. Documented subset: CD45RA-negative fraction. These receptors were taken from a man aged 18 to 35 in good health. Some clones in this sample may be carry-over from other donors' samples.

This clone came up a few times. This chain links TRBV28 with TRBJ2-3, with a weak D call TRBD2 (6 bases). The CDR3 covers 18 residues. CDR1 is MDHEN and CDR2 is SYDVKM in the germline V gene. The germline V and J ends were trimmed by 3 bases and 2 bases, with 21 bases remaining between them. As DNA, the CDR3 is TGTGCCAGCAGTTTTGGAGGGTTTCGCGGCAGCCACACAGATACGCAGTATTTT. As protein: CASSFGGFRGSHTDTQYF.

This chain joins TRBV6-5 and TRBJ1-2; no reliable D call. This CDR3 contains 12 residues. Germline assignment: CDR1 MNHEY and CDR2 SVGAGI. V was pared by 7 bases and J by 5 bases, with 11 bases between. The CDR3 spells CASTSVGYGYTF. The DNA for the CDR3 is TGTGCCAGCACCTCGGTGGGTTATGGCTACACCTTC.

The genes are TRBV20-1 and TRBJ1-2; D remains unclear. This CDR3 spans 11 amino acids. Germline V gene data show CDR1 as DFQATT and CDR2 as SNEGSKA (reference sequence). Trimming removed 3 bases from V and 8 bases from J, with 10 bases in between. CDR3 coding DNA: TGCAGTGCTAGTAAGGGAACAGGCTACACCTTC. This translates into CSASKGTGYTF.

CDR3 DNA sequence: TGTGCCAGCTCACCTACTAGCGGGAGTTTCGAGACCCAGTACTTC. Its translation is CASSPTSGSFETQYF. V is TRBV18 and J is TRBJ2-5; 11 bases map to TRBD2. J was trimmed by 5 bases and V by 3 bases; bases with no gene match: 5. The CDR3 runs to 15 residues. Germline CDR1 reads KGHSH; CDR2 reads LQKENI.

This chain uses TRBV20-1 with TRBJ2-1; no clear D. The length of the CDR3 is 11 residues. Germline CDR1 and CDR2: DFQATT and SNEGSKA (reference sequence). The DNA of the CDR3 is TGCAGGGGGATTGCGTCCCATGAGCAGTTCTTC. Residues: CRGIASHEQFF.

The chain has TRBV27 and TRBJ1-2; 12 bases map to TRBD1. Germline CDR1 MNHEY, CDR2 SMNVEV (reference sequence). With V trimmed by 5 bases and J by 4 bases, 11 bases remained unmatched. CDR3 length: 17 residues. The CDR3 loop reads CASSRRVGTGGVYGYTF. CDR3 coding DNA: TGTGCCAGCAGTCGAAGGGTGGGGACAGGGGGCGTCTATGGCTACACCTTC.

The rearrangement links TRBV19 to TRBJ1-1; D unresolved. This CDR3 region has 13 residues. The germline CDR1 and CDR2 sequences are LNHDA and SQIVND (reference sequence). V lost 0 bases and J 2 bases, leaving 4 bases between the germline ends. CDR3 residues: CASSIEQNTEAFF. CDR3 DNA sequence: TGTGCCAGTAGTATAGAACAAAACACTGAAGCTTTCTTT.

The chain is built from TRBV27 and TRBJ1-1, with D possibly TRBD1 on 5 matching bases. From germline, CDR1 is MNHEY and CDR2 SMNVEV (reference sequence). The CDR3 loop spans 14 amino acids. V lost 2 bases and J 9 bases, leaving 16 bases between the germline ends. The CDR3 loop is CASSLPGLNSKAFF. The DNA of the CDR3 is TGTGCCAGCAGTTTACCAGGGTTGAACTCTAAAGCTTTCTTT.

A few counts support this clone. This chain connects TRBV7-3 to TRBJ1-2; 9 nucleotides align to TRBD1. The CDR3 has 15 amino acids. Trimming cost V 5 bases and J 6 bases; bases outside gene matches: 10. From germline, CDR1 is SGHTA and CDR2 FQGTGA. The CDR3: CASSMKQGAGHGYTF. The CDR3 DNA reads TGTGCCAGCAGCATGAAACAGGGGGCCGGCCATGGCTACACCTTC.

The chain links TRBV6-6 to TRBJ1-5; TRBD1 agrees at 7 bases. V lost 0 bases and J lost 4; bases outside the gene matches: 6. This CDR3 region has 16 residues. Germline V lookup: CDR1 MNHNY, CDR2 SVGAGI (reference sequence). For the CDR3, the DNA is TGTGCCAGCAGTTACTCGATGGCAGGGGGAAATCAGCCCCAGCATTTT. Protein: CASSYSMAGGNQPQHF.

A remark on this clone: This may be a read error, as it is one base from a much larger clone. Other DNA sequences within the sample encode an identical CDR3. The J gene is TRBJ2-3, the V gene TRBV2; D unclear. The CDR3 is 12 residues long. CDR1 and CDR2 (germline): SNHLY, FYNNEI. V gave up 6 bases and J gave up 6 bases, with 10 bases separating them. CDR3 nucleotides: TGTGCCAGCAGGCCCGATACGGATACGCAGTATTTT. It codes for CASRPDTDTQYF. The full variable domain, its missing parts supplied by reference TRBV2 and TRBJ2-3, is EPEVTQTPSHQVTQMGQEVILRCVPISNHLYFYWYRQILGQKVEFLVSFYNNEISEKSEIFDDQFSVERPDGSNFTLKIRSTKLEDSAMYFCASRPDTDTQYFGPGTRLTVL.

To note about this clone: With a far larger clone one base away, a read error is the likely cause. The chain combines TRBV7-9 with TRBJ1-1; possibly TRBD1 for D (5 bases). The CDR3 has 13 residues. Germline CDR1 SEHNR, CDR2 FQNEAQ (reference sequence). The DNA of the CDR3 is TGTGCCTGCAGCTTAGAGCAGGGCACTGAAGCTTTCTTT. It codes for CACSLEQGTEAFF.

The chain is built from TRBV5-4 and TRBJ2-7; D is undetermined. Germline values: CDR1 SGHNT, CDR2 YYREEE (reference sequence). This CDR3 is 15 amino acids long. V was clipped by 0 bases and J by 1 base, with 11 bases between them. The CDR3 DNA reads as TGTGCCAGCAGCTTGGGTATAGCTCAGTCCTACGAGCAGTACTTC. It translates to CASSLGIAQSYEQYF.

The chain is built from TRBV5-1 and TRBJ2-3, with TRBD2 identical over 8 bases. Germline V lookup: CDR1 SGHRS, CDR2 YFSETQ. After removal of 0 bases from V and 4 bases from J, the junction contained 13 bases not matched to a gene. The CDR3 has 18 amino acids. The CDR3 DNA is TGCGCCAGCAGCTTGGGCGGCCTACCGGGAGGGGTTGCAGATACGCAGTATTTT. Its protein product is CASSLGGLPGGVADTQYF.

As for this clone: The same CDR3 arises from other DNA sequences in this sample as well. The V call is TRBV5-1, the J call TRBJ1-4; no reliable D call. Germline CDR1 and CDR2: SGHRS and YFSETQ. The CDR3 is made up of 13 amino acids. V lost 0 bases to trimming and J lost 4 bases, with 4 bases between them. DNA of the CDR3: TGCGCCAGCAGCTTGGTGGTTAATGAAAAACTGTTTTTT. It yields the protein CASSLVVNEKLFF.

The chain is built from TRBV25-1 and TRBJ2-7; no definite D call. The germline CDR1 and CDR2 sequences are MGHDK and SYGVNS. The CDR3 consists of 14 residues. Trimming stripped 3 bases from V and 0 bases from J, with 9 bases between. Written as DNA, the CDR3 is TGTGCCAGCAGTGATCCTAGGACCTCCTACGAGCAGTACTTC. It translates to CASSDPRTSYEQYF.

The rearrangement uses TRBV10-1 and TRBJ2-5; no reliable D call. The germline V gene encodes CDR1 WNHNN and CDR2 SYGVQD (reference sequence). V gave up 0 bases and J gave up 5 bases, with 13 bases separating them. There are 15 residues in the CDR3. CDR3 amino acids: CASSESDGSTETQYF. DNA of the CDR3: TGCGCCAGCAGTGAGTCGGACGGATCCACGGAGACCCAGTACTTC.

This chain connects TRBV4-2 to TRBJ2-1, with 8 positions matching TRBD2. The germline V gene has CDR1 LGHNA and CDR2 YNFKEQ. The CDR3 sequence is 17 residues long. Trimming removed 0 bases from V and 7 bases from J; junction bases left unmatched: 11. CDR3 in amino acids: CASSQDGSGRSWNEQFF. In nucleotides, the CDR3 is TGTGCCAGCAGCCAAGACGGGAGCGGGAGAAGTTGGAATGAGCAGTTCTTC.

The V gene is TRBV2, the J gene TRBJ2-2; 8 bases match TRBD2. CDR3 length: 15 amino acids. Losses at the gene ends were 9 bases for V and 4 bases for J; bases not matched to a gene: 10. CDR1 SNHLY and CDR2 FYNNEI come from the germline V gene. This CDR3 reads CARKLAGRSTGELFF. DNA of the CDR3: TGTGCCAGGAAATTAGCGGGAAGGAGCACCGGGGAGCTGTTTTTT.

V is TRBV5-4 and J is TRBJ2-2; D remains ambiguous. This CDR3 is built from 14 residues. The V end lost 0 bases, the J end lost 7 bases, and 10 bases lay between the germline ends. Germline V lookup: CDR1 SGHNT, CDR2 YYREEE (reference sequence). The CDR3 reads CASSLAHGFGELFF. The DNA of the CDR3 is TGTGCCAGCAGCTTGGCCCATGGATTCGGGGAGCTGTTTTTT.

This chain joins TRBV6-5 and TRBJ1-2, with 10 bases aligning to TRBD1. The V gene's germline CDR1 is MNHEY and CDR2 SVGAGI. The length of the CDR3 is 15 residues. The J segment lost 4 bases and the V segment lost 5 bases, leaving 7 bases of the junction unmatched. CDR3 coding DNA: TGTGCCAGCAGTCCCCCGGGACAGGGGTTCTATGGCTACACCTTC. This sequence encodes CASSPPGQGFYGYTF.

The gene calls are TRBV28 and TRBJ2-7; the D is unclear. Trimming took 3 bases from V and 1 from J, leaving 22 bases between them. The CDR3 runs to 18 residues. The V gene's germline CDR1 is MDHEN and CDR2 SYDVKM. The CDR3 DNA sequence: TGTGCCAGCAGTTTCCCTCTCCTATACATAGACGGGTCCTACGAGCAGTACTTC. This encodes CASSFPLLYIDGSYEQYF.

This clone was counted a single time. The V call is TRBV29-1, the J call TRBJ2-3; D might be TRBD1 or TRBD2, each matching 5 bases. V was shortened by 6 bases and J by 6 bases, with 13 bases between the two germline ends. The CDR3 runs 12 residues. From germline, CDR1 is SQVTM and CDR2 ANQGSEA. In DNA form, the CDR3 reads TGCAGCGTAAAGGGGCCGGGGGATACGCAGTATTTT. Its protein is CSVKGPGDTQYF.

This chain joins TRBV5-1 and TRBJ1-1, with D uncertain. Germline V gene data show CDR1 as SGHRS and CDR2 as YFSETQ. The CDR3 sequence is 12 residues long. With 5 bases removed from V and 4 bases from J, the gap between germline ends came to 9 bases. CDR3 in amino acids: CASSASLTEAFF. CDR3 nucleotides: TGCGCCAGCAGTGCTTCTCTCACTGAAGCTTTCTTT.

The gene calls are TRBV30 and TRBJ1-3, with D maybe TRBD1 (6 bases). The V end lost 5 bases, the J end lost 0 bases, and 14 bases lay between the germline ends. This CDR3 is 15 amino acids long. In germline, CDR1 is GTSNPN, CDR2 SVGIG (reference sequence). The chain's CDR3 is CAWGTGRGSGNTIYF. The CDR3 region has the DNA TGTGCCTGGGGAACAGGGCGAGGCTCTGGAAACACCATATATTTT.

This clone was seen only once. The chain has TRBV28 and TRBJ2-6; possible D gene TRBD2, 8 bases. Per germline, CDR1 MDHEN and CDR2 SYDVKM. V was cut by 6 bases and J by 0 bases, with 21 bases left in between. This CDR3 spans 19 amino acids. CDR3 nucleotides: TGTGCCAGCAGCCAGGGGGGAGCGGGAGCGATCTCTGGGGCCAACGTCCTGACTTTC. It yields the protein CASSQGGAGAISGANVLTF. Full variable domain (missing parts from reference TRBV28 and TRBJ2-6): DVKVTQSSRYLVKRTGEKVFLECVQDMDHENMFWYRQDPGLGLRLIYFSYDVKMKEKGDIPEGYSVSREKKERFSLILESASTNQTSMYLCASSQGGAGAISGANVLTFGAGSRLTVL.

V and J are TRBV5-4 and TRBJ2-7; TRBD2 agrees at 7 bases. Germline trimming cut 4 bases from V and 1 base from J; bases unmatched to any gene: 11. The CDR3 has 16 residues. From germline, CDR1 is SGHNT and CDR2 YYREEE (reference sequence). The CDR3 DNA sequence: TGTGCCAGCAGCGGGGAGGGAGGGACGGGATCCTACGAGCAGTACTTC. Its translation: CASSGEGGTGSYEQYF.

The chain combines TRBV21-1 with TRBJ2-7; TRBD2, the table's D call, lacks a check against the DNA. TRBV21-1 is designated a pseudogene. This CDR3 is built from 17 residues. This CDR3 reads CASSKEGPSGLSYEQYF. The CDR3 nucleotides are TGTGCCAGCAGCAAAGAGGGACCTAGCGGGCTCTCCTACGAGCAGTACTTC.

This clone has a single count. The chain links TRBV6-5 to TRBJ2-3; 12 nucleotides match TRBD2. The V segment lost 4 bases and the J segment 5 bases; nucleotides outside the gene matches: 4. CDR1 is MNHEY, CDR2 SVGAGI, per germline. The CDR3 loop spans 15 amino acids. The CDR3 sequence: CASSSSGRAVDTQYF. CDR3 DNA: TGTGCCAGCAGTTCTAGCGGGAGGGCTGTAGATACGCAGTATTTT.